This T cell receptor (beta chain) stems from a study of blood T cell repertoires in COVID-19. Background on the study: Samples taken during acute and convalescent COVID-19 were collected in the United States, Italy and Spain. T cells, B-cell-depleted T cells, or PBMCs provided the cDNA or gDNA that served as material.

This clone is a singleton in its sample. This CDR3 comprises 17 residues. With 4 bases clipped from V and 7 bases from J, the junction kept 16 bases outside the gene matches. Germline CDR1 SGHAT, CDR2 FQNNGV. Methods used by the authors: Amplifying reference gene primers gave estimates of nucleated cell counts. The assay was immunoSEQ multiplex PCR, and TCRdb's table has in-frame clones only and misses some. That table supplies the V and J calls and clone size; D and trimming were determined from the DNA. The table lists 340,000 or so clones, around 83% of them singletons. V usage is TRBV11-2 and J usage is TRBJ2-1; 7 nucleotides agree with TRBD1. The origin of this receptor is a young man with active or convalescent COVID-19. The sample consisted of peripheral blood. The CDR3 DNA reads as TGTGCCAGCAGCTCTGGTATTCCAGGGGGACGAGTAAATGAGCAGTTCTTC. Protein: CASSSGIPGGRVNEQFF.